The 21 T cell receptor beta chains below all came from one sample that was sequenced in a study of blood T cell repertoires in COVID-19. Profiling relied on immunoSEQ multiplex PCR, and the TCRdb table lists in-frame clones only, not all of them. The table has under 60,000 clones, roughly 88% seen once. The sample was peripheral blood. Every receptor here comes from a man between 65 and 80 years old with acute or convalescent COVID-19.

The chain uses TRBV19 and TRBJ2-2; 9 bases line up with TRBD2. Trimming removed 2 bases from V and 7 bases from J; junction bases left unmatched: 8. Germline lookup yields CDR1 LNHDA and CDR2 SQIVND (reference sequence). There are 16 residues in the CDR3. Here the CDR3 reads CASSINGGRAGGELFF. The CDR3 DNA reads TGTGCCAGTAGTATAAATGGCGGGAGGGCCGGCGGGGAGCTGTTTTTT. The full variable domain, rest sourced from reference TRBV19 and TRBJ2-2, is DGGITQSPKYLFRKEGQNVTLSCEQNLNHDAMYWYRQDPGQGLRLIYYSQIVNDFQKGDIAEGYSVSREKKESFPLTVTSAQKNPTAFYLCASSINGGRAGGELFFGEGSRLTVL.

This chain joins TRBV6-5 and TRBJ1-4; 7 bases align to TRBD1. The CDR3 covers 14 residues. Germline CDR1 reads MNHEY; CDR2 reads SVGAGI. V shed 7 bases, J shed 5 bases, and the junction held 7 bases outside the gene matches. This chain's CDR3 is CASTQTGVNEKLFF. DNA of the CDR3: TGTGCCAGCACCCAAACAGGGGTCAATGAAAAACTGTTTTTT.

The chain carries TRBV7-2 and TRBJ2-5; D is perhaps TRBD1 (5 bases). The CDR3 extends over 13 amino acids. V was trimmed by 2 bases and J by 9 bases, leaving 13 bases between them. Germline CDR1 is SGHTA and CDR2 is FQGNSA. The CDR3 nucleotides read TGTGCCAGCAGCTTATCCCCAGACAGAGCCCAGTACTTC. Amino acid sequence: CASSLSPDRAQYF.

The rearrangement joins TRBV7-9 to TRBJ2-7, with a tentative D call TRBD2 (5 bases). The V gene lost 5 bases and the J gene lost 3 bases, with 17 bases spanning the gap. Per germline, CDR1 SEHNR and CDR2 FQNEAQ (reference sequence). The CDR3 is 15 amino acids. The CDR3 coding sequence is TGTGCCAGCAGCAAACTAGGAGACCCATTCTACGAGCAGTACTTC. It specifies CASSKLGDPFYEQYF.

The gene calls are TRBV18 and TRBJ1-6; possibly TRBD1 for D (6 bases). In germline, CDR1 is KGHSH, CDR2 LQKENI. V was pared by 7 bases and J by 8 bases, with 9 bases between. The CDR3 spans 12 residues. The chain's CDR3 is CASLTGHSPLHF. The CDR3 region has the DNA TGTGCCAGCTTGACAGGACATTCACCCCTCCACTTT. The entire variable domain, with the rest obtained from reference TRBV18 and TRBJ1-6, is as follows: NAGVMQNPRHLVRRRGQEARLRCSPMKGHSHVYWYRQLPEEGLKFMVYLQKENIIDESGMPKERFSAEFPKEGPSILRIQQVVRGDSAAYFCASLTGHSPLHFGNGTRLTVT.

This clone occurred once. The V call is TRBV4-1, the J call TRBJ2-3; 13 bases are a match to TRBD2. V lost 0 bases, J lost 4 bases, and 4 bases stayed unmatched. CDR1 and CDR2 (germline): MGHRA, YSYEKL. The CDR3 extends over 17 amino acids. Here the CDR3 DNA reads TGCGCCAGCAGCCAAGAGGGACTAGCGGGGCCTGCAGATACGCAGTATTTT. It encodes CASSQEGLAGPADTQYF.

This clone came up a few times. The CDR3 DNA sequence: TGTGCCAGCAGCGGAGGGACAGGGGGACCCAATCAGCCCCAGCATTTT. Translating gives CASSGGTGGPNQPQHF. The chain employs TRBV9 and TRBJ1-5, with 11 bases lining up with TRBD1. From germline, CDR1 is SGDLS and CDR2 YYNGEE. V lost 3 bases, J lost 3 bases, and 5 bases stayed unmatched. The CDR3 consists of 16 residues.

V and J are TRBV5-4 and TRBJ1-1, with 10 bases fitting TRBD1. V shed 4 bases and J 6 bases; nucleotides not matched to a gene: 9. The CDR3 runs 15 residues. Germline V gene lookup returns CDR1 SGHNT and CDR2 YYREEE (reference sequence). For the CDR3, the DNA is TGTGCCAGCAGCAGACAAGACAGGGGGCACGCTGAAGCTTTCTTT. It encodes CASSRQDRGHAEAFF.

Written as DNA, the CDR3 is TGCGCCAGCTCCACAGGGGTGACAGATACGCAGTATTTT. It specifies CASSTGVTDTQYF. The chain carries TRBV5-1 and TRBJ2-3; 7 nucleotides line up with TRBD1. Trimming took 7 bases from V and 3 from J; bases not matched to a gene: 5. This CDR3 region has 13 residues. Germline V CDR1 and CDR2: SGHRS, YFSETQ.

Only one count was recorded for this clone. The chain carries TRBV5-1 and TRBJ2-3; 9 nucleotides align to TRBD2. Looked up from germline, CDR1 is SGHRS and CDR2 is YFSETQ. This CDR3 spans 15 amino acids. V shed 3 bases, J shed 2 bases, and the junction held 4 bases outside the gene matches. The CDR3 region is CASSSTSGTTDTQYF. CDR3 DNA sequence: TGCGCCAGCAGCTCGACTAGCGGTACCACAGATACGCAGTATTTT.

This chain joins TRBV25-1 and TRBJ2-5; a weak D match, TRBD2 (6 bases). Trimming left V 4 bases short and J 2 bases short, with 11 bases between. The CDR3 totals 14 residues. Germline loops: CDR1 MGHDK, CDR2 SYGVNS. The CDR3 sequence: CASSGVSGQETQYF. The CDR3 nucleotides are TGTGCCAGCAGTGGAGTAAGCGGGCAAGAGACCCAGTACTTC.

This clone was recorded only once. V and J are TRBV4-1 and TRBJ2-1, with 9 bases fitting TRBD2. CDR1 and CDR2 (germline): MGHRA, YSYEKL. V shed 0 bases and J 9 bases; nucleotides not matched to a gene: 12. CDR3 size: 17 residues. CDR3 loop: CASSQETSGRPGGEQFF. The CDR3 DNA follows: TGCGCCAGCAGCCAAGAGACCAGCGGGAGGCCCGGGGGTGAGCAGTTCTTC.

This clone has just a few counts. The V gene is TRBV2, the J gene TRBJ1-2, with D perhaps matching TRBD1 (6 bases). The germline V gene has CDR1 SNHLY and CDR2 FYNNEI. V gave up 3 bases and J gave up 7 bases, with 9 bases separating them. The CDR3 spans 12 residues. CDR3 coding DNA: TGTGCCAGCAGTGAGGCAGGGGTTGGCTACACCTTC. It specifies CASSEAGVGYTF.

The chain links TRBV28 to TRBJ2-3; a possible D gene is TRBD2 (6 bases). Germline V gene sequence: CDR1 MDHEN, CDR2 SYDVKM. V was clipped by 11 bases and J by 3 bases, with 12 bases between them. The CDR3 spans 12 residues. The CDR3 spells CARRDSTDTQYF. DNA of the CDR3: TGTGCCCGACGGGACTCAACAGATACGCAGTATTTT.

CDR3 coding DNA: TGTGCCAGCAGTTACCCAGGGGACTATGGCTACACCTTC. Translated: CASSYPGDYGYTF. The chain is built from TRBV6-2 or TRBV6-3 and TRBJ1-2; possible D gene TRBD1, 6 bases. The V end lost 2 bases, the J end lost 3 bases, and 7 bases lay between the germline ends. Germline CDR1 MNHEY, CDR2 SVGEGT. This CDR3 is built from 13 residues.

The chain couples TRBV4-3 to TRBJ1-4; 8 positions match TRBD1. This CDR3 spans 16 amino acids. Per germline, CDR1 LGHNA and CDR2 YSLEER. V trimming: 3 bases; J trimming: 5 bases; junction bases outside the gene matches: 8. The CDR3 bases are TGCGCCAGCAGCCAGGAAAGGACAGGGTGGAATGAAAAACTGTTTTTT. This sequence encodes CASSQERTGWNEKLFF.

The genes are TRBV30 and TRBJ1-4; D possibly corresponds to TRBD1 (6 bases). CDR1 GTSNPN and CDR2 SVGIG come from the germline V gene (reference sequence). Trimming stripped 0 bases from V and 4 bases from J, with 15 bases between. The CDR3 runs 16 residues. Here the CDR3 reads CAWSVPRDIFNEKLFF. The CDR3 coding sequence is TGTGCCTGGAGTGTGCCCCGGGACATTTTTAATGAAAAACTGTTTTTT.

The chain is built from TRBV28 and TRBJ1-2; TRBD1 matches at 10 bases. Trimming at V came to 3 bases and at J to 4 bases, leaving 14 bases not matched to a gene. The V gene's germline CDR1 is MDHEN and CDR2 SYDVKM. The CDR3 is 18 residues long. CDR3 loop: CASSFPGTGEPVAYGYTF. CDR3 nucleotides: TGTGCCAGCAGTTTCCCCGGGACAGGGGAGCCCGTGGCCTATGGCTACACCTTC.

This clone showed up just once. V gene TRBV19 combines with J gene TRBJ1-6, with unresolved D. The V end was cut by 3 bases, the J end by 7 bases, with 7 bases between. Germline values: CDR1 LNHDA, CDR2 SQIVND (reference sequence). This CDR3 is 13 amino acids long. The CDR3 is CASSIDRNSPLHF. CDR3 DNA sequence: TGTGCCAGTAGTATCGATCGGAATTCACCCCTCCACTTT.

The V call is TRBV11-3, the J call TRBJ1-6; 8 bases are a match to TRBD1. V was pared by 5 bases and J by 6 bases, with 9 bases of the junction left unmatched. The CDR3 runs 16 residues. The germline V gene encodes CDR1 SGHNT and CDR2 YENEEA. The CDR3 region has the DNA TGTGCCAGCAGCCGCGATTCAGGGGGCATTAATTCACCCCTCCACTTT. The encoded protein is CASSRDSGGINSPLHF.

The chain couples TRBV27 to TRBJ1-6, with TRBD1 matching 8 bases. Trimming removed 6 bases from V and 7 bases from J; junction bases left unmatched: 11. CDR3 length equals 16 residues. In germline, CDR1 is MNHEY, CDR2 SMNVEV (reference sequence). CDR3 protein: CASRARGRGLNSPLHF. In DNA form, the CDR3 reads TGTGCCAGCAGAGCCCGCGGCAGGGGGCTGAATTCACCCCTCCACTTT.